This T cell receptor beta chain originates from a study of blood T cell repertoires in COVID-19. The table came from immunoSEQ multiplex PCR; TCRdb's copy has only in-frame clones and leaves some out. The data show roughly 91,000 clones, with approximately 80% seen just once and about 11% held by the top ten. This CDR3 has 14 amino acids. Germline CDR1 reads MGHRA; CDR2 reads YSYEKL. V was clipped by 4 bases and J by 10 bases; unmatched bases: 7. The rearrangement uses TRBV4-1 and TRBJ1-6, with TRBD1 matching over 7 bases. Sequenced sample: peripheral blood. This receptor was obtained from a man between 65 and 85 years old with acute or convalescent COVID-19. The CDR3 DNA sequence: TGCGCCAGCAGCCCCTGGACAGGCGGATCACCCCTCCACTTT. Protein sequence: CASSPWTGGSPLHF.